Described below is a single T cell receptor (beta chain) sequence and its context. Its antigen is as yet unknown. Indicated treatment: roughly 19 received Ad26.COV2.S at low or high dose, single or two shots; about 5 received placebo; per-sample allocation not given. Sample collection was performed on day 63 after the first vaccine or placebo injection. Boston provided a donor who was an adult aged 18-55 years. The CDR3 spans 13 residues. The V end was cut by 4 bases, the J end by 7 bases, with 11 bases between. Germline V CDR1 and CDR2: SNHLY, FYNNEI. The sample is drawn from a study of Ad26.COV2.S vaccination and SARS-CoV-2 variants. Study details: Administration of Ad26.COV2.S was intramuscular, either once or twice 56 days apart.

The repertoire was sequenced with immunoSEQ multiplex PCR; TCRdb's copy has only in-frame clones and lacks some. The data hold roughly 500,000 clones, with approximately 92% observed a single time. Study-level results: Similar non-spike TCR breadth was seen in vaccine and placebo recipients.

This sequence joins TRBV2 and TRBJ2-1, with a weak D call TRBD1 (6 bases). This receptor was obtained from a person aged 18 to 65 who received the Ad26.COV2.S COVID-19 vaccine or a placebo. The sequencing here drew on peripheral blood, taken in a trial of Ad26.COV2.S vaccine versus placebo. CDR3 coding DNA: TGTGCCAGCAGTGTTCAGGGGCTGAATGAGCAGTTCTTC. Its protein is CASSVQGLNEQFF.